The entry below gives a single T cell receptor (beta chain) sequence along with its context. Its antigen is not identified. The sample is drawn from a study of T cell responses to AZD1222 COVID-19 vaccine. Whole-study results and caveats: White British ancestry dominated among donors, who included more females, and clonal diversity was possibly underestimated. The reported proportion of spike-specific TCRs targeting unmutated variant regions was nearly half.

The repertoire was sequenced with immunoSEQ multiplex PCR; TCRdb's copy has only in-frame clones and lacks some. The sample lists 150,000 or so clones; over 85% were seen once. Trimming took off 3 bases at V and 0 bases at J, with 12 bases between the two ends. Per germline, CDR1 LNHDA and CDR2 SQIVND (reference sequence). CDR3 length: 16 amino acids. The sample here was peripheral blood, taken on day 0 of MenACWY control vaccination. The rearrangement uses TRBV19 and TRBJ1-5; D gene uncertain. This TCR was recovered from an adult in good health. CDR3 amino acids: CASSMGYGYSNQPQHF. As DNA, the CDR3 is TGTGCCAGTAGTATGGGGTATGGTTATAGCAATCAGCCCCAGCATTTT.